Listed below are T cell receptor beta chains from one sample, sequenced in a study of shared clonotypes between healthy human individuals. Sequencing used immunoSEQ multiplex PCR; TCRdb keeps in-frame clones, though not all of them. The sample lists around 2.3 million clones, 95% occurring once. Material for sequencing was naive CD4+ T cells sorted from blood. The receptors shown here come from a man between 18 and 29 years old in good health. CDR3s include the opening cysteine and the closing phenylalanine or tryptophan. A D gene is named only where the DNA matches it firmly. Only part of the rows carry a size: once, few, many, or a class if the clone is expanded.

j_call: TRBJ1-1
d_call: -
clone_size: -
v_call: TRBV4-2
cdr3_aa: CASSQDIIIGLNTEAFF
cdr3_nt: TGTGCCAGCAGCCAAGATATCATTATTGGGTTGAACACTGAAGCTTTCTTT

j_call: TRBJ2-7
d_call: -
clone_size: -
v_call: TRBV5-1
cdr3_aa: CASSPDRPREPSYEQYF
cdr3_nt: TGCGCCAGCAGCCCGGACAGGCCGCGGGAACCCTCCTACGAGCAGTACTTC

j_call: TRBJ1-3
d_call: -
clone_size: -
v_call: TRBV7-9
cdr3_aa: CASSLGGIGNTIYF
cdr3_nt: TGTGCCAGCAGCTTAGGGGGGATCGGAAACACCATATATTTT

j_call: TRBJ2-2
d_call: -
clone_size: -
v_call: TRBV21-1
cdr3_aa: CASSSFRGKSGVAGTNANTGELFF
cdr3_nt: TGTGCCAGCAGCTCGTTTCGGGGAAAATCGGGAGTAGCCGGGACTAACGCGAACACCGGGGAGCTGTTTTTT

j_call: TRBJ1-2
d_call: -
clone_size: -
v_call: TRBV6-1
cdr3_aa: CASSVPTIPSHSSYGYTF
cdr3_nt: TGTGCCAGCAGTGTACCAACAATACCCTCCCACTCCAGCTATGGCTACACCTTC

j_call: TRBJ1-4
d_call: -
clone_size: once
v_call: TRBV6-5
cdr3_aa: CATRRTGIWEKLFF
cdr3_nt: TGTGCCACCAGAAGAACAGGAATCTGGGAAAAACTGTTTTTT

j_call: TRBJ2-7
d_call: -
clone_size: once
v_call: TRBV19
cdr3_aa: CASSYGRSSSYEQYF
cdr3_nt: TGTGCCAGTAGTTACGGACGGTCTAGCTCCTACGAGCAGTACTTC

j_call: TRBJ2-1
d_call: -
clone_size: -
v_call: TRBV6-6
cdr3_aa: CASSEGGEQFF
cdr3_nt: TGTGCCAGCAGTGAGGGGGGTGAGCAGTTCTTC

j_call: TRBJ2-3
d_call: -
clone_size: -
v_call: TRBV19
cdr3_aa: CASTRSPSDTQYF
cdr3_nt: TGTGCCAGTACCCGCTCCCCGTCGGATACGCAGTATTTT

j_call: TRBJ2-7
d_call: TRBD1
clone_size: -
v_call: TRBV28
cdr3_aa: CASNGQGGSYEQYF
cdr3_nt: TGTGCCAGCAACGGACAGGGGGGCTCCTACGAGCAGTACTTC

j_call: TRBJ1-1
d_call: -
clone_size: -
v_call: TRBV30
cdr3_aa: CAWSLGHGNTEAFF
cdr3_nt: TGTGCCTGGAGTCTGGGACACGGGAACACTGAAGCTTTCTTT

j_call: TRBJ1-6
d_call: -
clone_size: -
v_call: TRBV7-2
cdr3_aa: CASSPQGGNSPLHF
cdr3_nt: TGTGCCAGCAGCCCCCAGGGTGGGAATTCACCCCTCCACTTT

j_call: TRBJ2-7
d_call: TRBD2
clone_size: -
v_call: TRBV11-2
cdr3_aa: CASSRTSGSWGSYEQYF
cdr3_nt: TGTGCCAGCAGCCGGACTAGCGGGTCCTGGGGCTCCTACGAGCAGTACTTC

j_call: TRBJ2-7
d_call: -
clone_size: once
v_call: TRBV6-6
cdr3_aa: CASNTGTTLHEQYF
cdr3_nt: TGTGCCAGCAACACGGGAACCACCCTGCACGAGCAGTACTTC

j_call: TRBJ2-3
d_call: TRBD1
clone_size: -
v_call: TRBV6-1
cdr3_aa: CASSEIGTGGYTQYF
cdr3_nt: TGTGCCAGCAGTGAAATAGGGACAGGGGGATATACGCAGTATTTT

j_call: TRBJ2-3
d_call: TRBD2
clone_size: -
v_call: TRBV30
cdr3_aa: CARGTSGSLNTQYF
cdr3_nt: TGTGCCCGAGGGACTAGCGGGAGTCTGAATACGCAGTATTTT

j_call: TRBJ1-1
d_call: -
clone_size: few
v_call: TRBV7-9
cdr3_aa: CASTDSYTEAFF
cdr3_nt: TGTGCCAGCACAGACAGTTACACTGAAGCTTTCTTT

j_call: TRBJ2-7
d_call: -
clone_size: -
v_call: TRBV7-2
cdr3_aa: CASSPGQSLIYEQYF
cdr3_nt: TGTGCCAGCAGCCCTGGACAGAGTTTGATCTACGAGCAGTACTTC